This TCR beta chain emerged from a study of regulatory T cells in long-lasting Graves disease. Study-wide results and caveats: The study found TRBV28, TRBJ1-2 and TRBJ2-5 favored in persistent disease.

This clonotype was seen at least ten times. The antigen is unknown. Arm-PCR with iRepertoire HTBI primers amplified the CDR3 regions for these TCR beta libraries. In TCRdb, the multiplex PCR reads were re-called with MiXCR into one record per CDR3 protein. Among hundreds of thousands of distinct CDR3 sequences, about 13% were seen once, and the ten largest hold roughly a tenth. Specified time point: newly diagnosed GD, antithyroid drugs for less than 3 months. The TCR library was made from RNA that had been extracted from PBMCs in TRIzol. Germline assignment: CDR1 GTSNPN and CDR2 SVGIG (reference sequence). CDR3 size: 13 residues. V lost 3 bases and J 4 bases, leaving 10 bases between the germline ends. The data were also submitted as part of a second study, on T cells in Graves' hyperthyroidism and ophthalmopathy. As that study records: Newly diagnosed hyperthyroidism patients aged 18 to 65 years had disease lasting under 2 months. Model predictions of ophthalmopathy came a median approximately 6.5 months before onset.

The clonotype originates from a man aged 25 to 40 with Graves disease. The J gene is TRBJ2-1, the V gene TRBV30; no clear D. The sequencing used peripheral blood mononuclear cells (PBMCs), collected at new diagnosis, from a patient treated with antithyroid drugs. In nucleotides, the CDR3 is TGTGCCTGGAGGTTGTGGATATACAATGAGCAGTTCTTC. Translation: CAWRLWIYNEQFF.